This T cell receptor beta chain is drawn from a study of T-cell memory formation after mild COVID-19. TCRdb processed the 5' RACE reads anew with MiXCR; each CDR3 protein has one entry. The sample yields about 140,000 distinct CDR3 sequences, 14% seen once. Findings and caveats of the study: While clones contracting from day 15 to 85 were balanced between CD4 and CD8, later expanders leaned CD4+. The CD4+ clones that contracted clustered mainly within CM and EM, and the CD8+ clones concentrated in EMRA. SARS-CoV-2 specificity was not confirmed for second-wave clones peaking on day 37.

This clonotype was detected only a few times. What it binds is not known. Trimming left V 6 bases short and J 2 bases short, with 14 bases between. CDR3 length: 14 residues. Germline V gene sequence: CDR1 MNHEY, CDR2 SVGAGI. The V gene is TRBV6-5, the J gene TRBJ2-7; D is ambiguous. The clonotype comes from an adult woman who had mild COVID-19 (a few samples of this study predate the infection). Cell type and time point are not known. The sample was PBMCs or a T cell subset sorted from them (not recorded which). The CDR3 loop is CASRPGWAPYEQYF. CDR3 DNA: TGTGCCAGCAGGCCCGGCTGGGCCCCCTACGAGCAGTACTTC.